This T cell receptor beta chain appears in the sequencing data of a study of control samples from healthy donors and cancer patients. The CDR3 consists of 16 residues. The V gene's germline CDR1 is SEHNR and CDR2 FQNEAQ (reference sequence). With 2 bases clipped from V and 6 bases from J, the junction kept 9 bases outside the gene matches. The protocol was immunoSEQ multiplex PCR, while the TCRdb copy is restricted to in-frame clones and leaves out a portion. The sample yields 82,000 or so clones, 85% to 95% seen once. The TCR originated in a woman aged 18-29 years in good health. The sample taken for sequencing was blood. The chain carries TRBV7-9 and TRBJ2-3; 9 bases are a match to TRBD2. CDR3 sequence: CASSLFPSGASDTQYF. Here the CDR3 DNA reads TGTGCCAGCAGCTTATTTCCTAGCGGGGCTTCCGATACGCAGTATTTT.